This note documents a single T cell receptor (beta chain) sequence. This entry comes from a study of shared clonotypes between healthy human individuals. Sequencing used immunoSEQ multiplex PCR; TCRdb keeps in-frame clones, though not all of them. In the table there are about 600,000 clones, around 76% of which are singletons. Trimming cost V 1 base and J 4 bases; bases outside gene matches: 9. Germline V gene data show CDR1 as SGHRS and CDR2 as YFSETQ. The CDR3 is 18 amino acids. The sample taken for sequencing was PBMCs. The receptor comes from a middle-aged woman in good health. Some clones in this sample may be carry-over from other donors' samples. This chain links TRBV5-1 with TRBJ2-3, with 13 bases matching TRBD2. The CDR3 loop is CASSLPRLAGGGADTQYF. The DNA of the CDR3 is TGCGCCAGCAGCTTGCCGCGACTAGCGGGAGGAGGTGCAGATACGCAGTATTTT.